A selection of T cell receptor beta chains follows, all from one sample in a study of blood T cell repertoires in COVID-19. Data came from immunoSEQ multiplex PCR; TCRdb stores just in-frame clones and leaves some out. The sample records roughly 250,000 clones, 86% being singletons. The sequenced material came from peripheral blood. These receptors were collected from a young woman with COVID-19, enrolled during active disease. CDR3s include the opening cysteine and the closing phenylalanine or tryptophan. Each record gives: CDR3 length, V gene, clone size, J gene, D gene, CDR3 protein, CDR3 DNA. The D gene is left open where the match is weak. Clone sizes are given selectively: once, few, many, or a class where the clone is expanded.

len: 14
v_gene: TRBV18
abundance: -
j_gene: TRBJ1-1
d_gene: -
CDR3aa: CASSPIQGGTEAFF
CDR3nt: TGTGCCAGCTCACCGATACAGGGTGGAACTGAAGCTTTCTTT

len: 15
v_gene: TRBV6-5
abundance: -
j_gene: TRBJ2-1
d_gene: TRBD2
CDR3aa: CASSPLERGAYEQFF
CDR3nt: TGTGCCAGCAGTCCCCTCGAGCGGGGGGCATATGAGCAGTTCTTC

len: 13
v_gene: TRBV27
abundance: -
j_gene: TRBJ2-7
d_gene: TRBD1
CDR3aa: CASSWRQGDEQYF
CDR3nt: TGTGCCAGCAGTTGGAGGCAGGGGGACGAGCAGTACTTC

len: 19
v_gene: TRBV19
abundance: -
j_gene: TRBJ2-2
d_gene: TRBD2
CDR3aa: CASSIKWLAGRRNTGELFF
CDR3nt: TGTGCCAGTAGTATTAAGTGGCTAGCGGGGCGGCGAAACACCGGGGAGCTGTTTTTT

len: 17
v_gene: TRBV15
abundance: -
j_gene: TRBJ2-2
d_gene: TRBD1
CDR3aa: CATRPSPGAGGTGELFF
CDR3nt: TGTGCCACCAGACCCTCTCCCGGGGCAGGGGGTACCGGGGAGCTGTTTTTT

len: 15
v_gene: TRBV6-5
abundance: -
j_gene: TRBJ1-6
d_gene: TRBD1
CDR3aa: CASSYRGQGSSPLHF
CDR3nt: TGTGCCAGCAGTTACCGCGGACAGGGATCCTCACCCCTCCACTTT

len: 13
v_gene: TRBV5-1
abundance: -
j_gene: TRBJ2-5
d_gene: -
CDR3aa: CASSLALGETQYF
CDR3nt: TGCGCCAGCAGCTTGGCTCTCGGGGAGACCCAGTACTTC

len: 16
v_gene: TRBV5-1
abundance: -
j_gene: TRBJ2-3
d_gene: TRBD2
CDR3aa: CASSSGPGRFTDTQYF
CDR3nt: TGCGCCAGCAGTAGCGGGCCCGGTCGGTTCACAGATACGCAGTATTTT

len: 14
v_gene: TRBV2
abundance: few
j_gene: TRBJ2-2
d_gene: TRBD1
CDR3aa: CASTDRATTGELFF
CDR3nt: TGTGCCAGCACAGACAGGGCGACCACCGGGGAGCTGTTTTTT

len: 17
v_gene: TRBV5-8
abundance: -
j_gene: TRBJ1-2
d_gene: -
CDR3aa: CASSFPPGRGLNYGYTF
CDR3nt: TGTGCCAGCAGCTTTCCCCCCGGGCGGGGCCTTAACTATGGCTACACCTTC

len: 19
v_gene: TRBV4-1
abundance: -
j_gene: TRBJ2-2
d_gene: TRBD2
CDR3aa: CASSQPPLVAGAVTGELFF
CDR3nt: TGCGCCAGCAGCCAACCCCCCTTGGTAGCGGGGGCCGTCACCGGGGAGCTGTTTTTT

len: 15
v_gene: TRBV2
abundance: -
j_gene: TRBJ2-1
d_gene: TRBD2
CDR3aa: CASSDSLAGYNEQFF
CDR3nt: TGTGCCAGCAGTGACAGTCTAGCGGGGTATAATGAGCAGTTCTTC

len: 17
v_gene: TRBV21-1
abundance: -
j_gene: TRBJ2-3
d_gene: -
CDR3aa: CASSKFPDRESWDTQYF
CDR3nt: TGTGCCAGCAGCAAATTTCCCGACAGGGAGTCGTGGGATACGCAGTATTTT

len: 15
v_gene: TRBV27
abundance: -
j_gene: TRBJ2-7
d_gene: TRBD2
CDR3aa: CASSYTTSGGYEQYF
CDR3nt: TGTGCCAGCAGTTATACGACTAGCGGGGGCTACGAGCAGTACTTC

len: 14
v_gene: TRBV18
abundance: -
j_gene: TRBJ1-2
d_gene: TRBD1
CDR3aa: CASSRGGNSYGYTF
CDR3nt: TGTGCCAGCTCACGAGGGGGCAATAGCTATGGCTACACCTTC

len: 15
v_gene: TRBV6-1
abundance: -
j_gene: TRBJ1-2
d_gene: TRBD1
CDR3aa: CASSELGRGDSGYTF
CDR3nt: TGTGCCAGCAGTGAACTAGGCAGGGGGGACTCTGGCTACACCTTC

len: 15
v_gene: TRBV2
abundance: few
j_gene: TRBJ1-5
d_gene: TRBD1
CDR3aa: CASSADGTDNQPQHF
CDR3nt: TGTGCCAGCAGCGCCGACGGGACAGACAATCAGCCCCAGCATTTT

len: 14
v_gene: TRBV9
abundance: -
j_gene: TRBJ2-5
d_gene: TRBD2
CDR3aa: CASSVSAGEETQYF
CDR3nt: TGTGCCAGCAGCGTTTCAGCGGGGGAAGAGACCCAGTACTTC

len: 14
v_gene: TRBV28
abundance: -
j_gene: TRBJ2-5
d_gene: -
CDR3aa: CASSLLTIRETQYF
CDR3nt: TGTGCCAGCAGTTTACTGACTATTAGGGAGACCCAGTACTTC

len: 16
v_gene: TRBV7-9
abundance: -
j_gene: TRBJ2-4
d_gene: -
CDR3aa: CASSLAGEEAKNIQYF
CDR3nt: TGTGCCAGCAGCTTAGCAGGGGAAGAGGCCAAAAACATTCAGTACTTC

len: 15
v_gene: TRBV5-6
abundance: -
j_gene: TRBJ2-7
d_gene: TRBD1
CDR3aa: CASSSWTGYSYEQYF
CDR3nt: TGTGCCAGCAGCTCGTGGACAGGGTATTCCTACGAGCAGTACTTC

len: 15
v_gene: TRBV7-2
abundance: -
j_gene: TRBJ1-2
d_gene: -
CDR3aa: CASSLNVGRGYGYTF
CDR3nt: TGTGCCAGCAGCTTGAATGTCGGTAGAGGATATGGCTACACCTTC

len: 16
v_gene: TRBV6-5
abundance: -
j_gene: TRBJ2-3
d_gene: TRBD2
CDR3aa: CASSYSRRGGGDTQYF
CDR3nt: TGTGCCAGCAGTTACTCGCGGCGGGGGGGCGGAGATACGCAGTATTTT

len: 16
v_gene: TRBV9
abundance: -
j_gene: TRBJ2-7
d_gene: -
CDR3aa: CASSRLAGGGTDEQYF
CDR3nt: TGTGCCAGCAGCCGACTTGCCGGAGGGGGCACGGACGAGCAGTACTTC

len: 16
v_gene: TRBV11-2
abundance: -
j_gene: TRBJ2-7
d_gene: TRBD1
CDR3aa: CASSSTLLDRAHEQYF
CDR3nt: TGTGCCAGCAGCTCAACCCTACTAGACAGGGCCCACGAGCAGTACTTC

len: 18
v_gene: TRBV5-5
abundance: -
j_gene: TRBJ2-5
d_gene: TRBD2
CDR3aa: CASSPRGTSGGARETQYF
CDR3nt: TGTGCCAGCAGCCCCCGTGGGACTAGCGGGGGGGCCCGGGAGACCCAGTACTTC

len: 15
v_gene: TRBV4-1
abundance: -
j_gene: TRBJ2-7
d_gene: -
CDR3aa: CASSQGPRMFYEQYF
CDR3nt: TGCGCCAGCAGCCAAGGGCCCCGAATGTTCTACGAGCAGTACTTC

len: 14
v_gene: TRBV3-1/TRBV3-2
abundance: -
j_gene: TRBJ2-3
d_gene: -
CDR3aa: CASSPTVSTDTQYF
CDR3nt: TGTGCCAGCAGCCCAACTGTTAGCACAGATACGCAGTATTTT

len: 15
v_gene: TRBV27
abundance: -
j_gene: TRBJ2-7
d_gene: TRBD1
CDR3aa: CASSSPGTGIAEQYF
CDR3nt: TGTGCCAGCAGTTCCCCCGGGACAGGGATTGCCGAGCAGTACTTC

len: 14
v_gene: TRBV7-9
abundance: -
j_gene: TRBJ1-1
d_gene: -
CDR3aa: CASSSSEVDTEAFF
CDR3nt: TGTGCCAGCAGCTCGTCGGAGGTAGACACTGAAGCTTTCTTT

len: 16
v_gene: TRBV11-1
abundance: many
j_gene: TRBJ2-4
d_gene: TRBD1
CDR3aa: CASSLDRGLAKNIQYF
CDR3nt: TGTGCCAGCAGCTTGGACAGGGGACTAGCCAAAAACATTCAGTACTTC

len: 17
v_gene: TRBV5-6
abundance: -
j_gene: TRBJ1-3
d_gene: -
CDR3aa: CASSSKYLGLSGNTIYF
CDR3nt: TGTGCCAGCAGCTCAAAATATCTGGGCCTCTCTGGAAACACCATATATTTT

len: 16
v_gene: TRBV23-1
abundance: -
j_gene: TRBJ2-3
d_gene: -
CDR3aa: CASSRGFGCPTDTQYF
CDR3nt: TGCGCCAGCAGTAGGGGTTTCGGATGTCCTACAGATACGCAGTATTTT

len: 13
v_gene: TRBV25-1
abundance: few
j_gene: TRBJ1-1
d_gene: -
CDR3aa: CASSRTRNTEAFF
CDR3nt: TGTGCCAGCAGCCGGACACGGAACACTGAAGCTTTCTTT

len: 13
v_gene: TRBV19
abundance: -
j_gene: TRBJ1-3
d_gene: -
CDR3aa: CASSIIPGNTIYF
CDR3nt: TGTGCCAGTAGTATAATCCCAGGAAACACCATATATTTT

len: 14
v_gene: TRBV10-2
abundance: -
j_gene: TRBJ2-1
d_gene: -
CDR3aa: CASSDWGRMNEQFF
CDR3nt: TGCGCCAGCAGTGACTGGGGGCGAATGAATGAGCAGTTCTTC

len: 14
v_gene: TRBV10-1
abundance: -
j_gene: TRBJ2-2
d_gene: -
CDR3aa: CASSETGNTGELFF
CDR3nt: TGCGCCAGCAGTGAGACAGGGAACACCGGGGAGCTGTTTTTT